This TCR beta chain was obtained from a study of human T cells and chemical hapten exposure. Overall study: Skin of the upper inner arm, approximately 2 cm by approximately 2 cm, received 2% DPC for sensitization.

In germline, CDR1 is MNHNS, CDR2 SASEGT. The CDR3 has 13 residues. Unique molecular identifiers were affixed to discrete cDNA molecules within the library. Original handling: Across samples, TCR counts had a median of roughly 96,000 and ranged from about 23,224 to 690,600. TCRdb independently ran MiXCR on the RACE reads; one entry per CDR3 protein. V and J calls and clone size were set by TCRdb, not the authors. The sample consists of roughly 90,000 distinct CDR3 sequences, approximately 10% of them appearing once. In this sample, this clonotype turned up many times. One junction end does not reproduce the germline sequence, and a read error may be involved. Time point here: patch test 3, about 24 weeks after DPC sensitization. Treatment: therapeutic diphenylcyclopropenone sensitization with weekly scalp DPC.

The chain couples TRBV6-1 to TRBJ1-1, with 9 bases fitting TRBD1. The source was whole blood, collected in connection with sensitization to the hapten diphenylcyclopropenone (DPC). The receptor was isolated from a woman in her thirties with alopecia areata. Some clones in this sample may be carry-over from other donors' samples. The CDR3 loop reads CASTRDRASEASF. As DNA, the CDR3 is TGTGCCAGCACCAGGGACAGGGCCTCTGAAGCTTCCTTT.